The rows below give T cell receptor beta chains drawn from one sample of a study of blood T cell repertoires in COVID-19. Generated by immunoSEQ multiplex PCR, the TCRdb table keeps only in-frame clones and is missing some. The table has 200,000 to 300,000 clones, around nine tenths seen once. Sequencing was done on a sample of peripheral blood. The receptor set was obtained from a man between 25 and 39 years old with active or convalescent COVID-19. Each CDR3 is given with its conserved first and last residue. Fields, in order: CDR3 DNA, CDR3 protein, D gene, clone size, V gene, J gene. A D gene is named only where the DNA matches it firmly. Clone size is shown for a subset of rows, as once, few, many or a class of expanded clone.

CDR3nt: TGTGCCAGCTCACTGCGGGGGGACTACGAGCAGTACTTC
CDR3aa: CASSLRGDYEQYF
d_gene: TRBD2
abundance: -
v_gene: TRBV18
j_gene: TRBJ2-7

CDR3nt: TGTGCCAGCAGCCAAACCCGCGCCAGGGGCAATCAGCCCCAGCATTTT
CDR3aa: CASSQTRARGNQPQHF
d_gene: -
abundance: -
v_gene: TRBV3-1/TRBV3-2
j_gene: TRBJ1-5

CDR3nt: TGCGCCAGCCGCCGGGACTGGACTAGCACAGATACGCAGTATTTT
CDR3aa: CASRRDWTSTDTQYF
d_gene: -
abundance: -
v_gene: TRBV10-2
j_gene: TRBJ2-3

CDR3nt: TGTGCCAGTAGTGTCGGTCGGCGGGTGGCTGAAAAACTGTTTTTT
CDR3aa: CASSVGRRVAEKLFF
d_gene: -
abundance: -
v_gene: TRBV19
j_gene: TRBJ1-4

CDR3nt: TGCAGTGCTAGTTCCCCAGGGCTAAGGGAGACCCAGTACTTC
CDR3aa: CSASSPGLRETQYF
d_gene: -
abundance: -
v_gene: TRBV20-1
j_gene: TRBJ2-5

CDR3nt: TGTGCCAGCCTCTCTTCAGGCAACCTCAACTATGGCTACACCTTC
CDR3aa: CASLSSGNLNYGYTF
d_gene: -
abundance: -
v_gene: TRBV27
j_gene: TRBJ1-2

CDR3nt: TGTGCTAGTGCCACAGACGCGGGGACAGGGGCCTACGGGGAGCTGTTTTTT
CDR3aa: CASATDAGTGAYGELFF
d_gene: TRBD1
abundance: -
v_gene: TRBV12-5
j_gene: TRBJ2-2

CDR3nt: TGTGCCAGCAGTATCAGGGGTTCAGGGGCCAACGTCCTGACTTTC
CDR3aa: CASSIRGSGANVLTF
d_gene: -
abundance: -
v_gene: TRBV6-5
j_gene: TRBJ2-6

CDR3nt: TGTGCCAGCAGTTACGGGGAGGGCTACACCTTC
CDR3aa: CASSYGEGYTF
d_gene: -
abundance: -
v_gene: TRBV6-5
j_gene: TRBJ1-2

CDR3nt: TGCGCCAGCAGCGACGGGACTCTTGATTCGCTCGAGACCCAGTACTTC
CDR3aa: CASSDGTLDSLETQYF
d_gene: -
abundance: -
v_gene: TRBV5-1
j_gene: TRBJ2-5

CDR3nt: TGTGCCAGTAGTATAGTTGGGACAGGGGGCGGACAGCCCCAGCATTTT
CDR3aa: CASSIVGTGGGQPQHF
d_gene: TRBD1
abundance: -
v_gene: TRBV19
j_gene: TRBJ1-5

CDR3nt: TGTGCCAGCAGCTTGGGGGCGGGGTCGATCCCTGAGACCCAGTACTTC
CDR3aa: CASSLGAGSIPETQYF
d_gene: -
abundance: -
v_gene: TRBV5-8
j_gene: TRBJ2-5

CDR3nt: TGTGCCAGCACCACGGACAGATACAATGAGCAGTTCTTC
CDR3aa: CASTTDRYNEQFF
d_gene: -
abundance: -
v_gene: TRBV27
j_gene: TRBJ2-1

CDR3nt: TGTGCCAGCAGCCAGACAGGGCCAAATAATTCACCCCTCCACTTT
CDR3aa: CASSQTGPNNSPLHF
d_gene: TRBD1
abundance: once
v_gene: TRBV4-2
j_gene: TRBJ1-6

CDR3nt: TGTGCCAGCAGCGAGGGACACTATGCCGATGGCTACACCTTC
CDR3aa: CASSEGHYADGYTF
d_gene: -
abundance: -
v_gene: TRBV7-9
j_gene: TRBJ1-2

CDR3nt: TGTGCCTGGAGTACTACCAGGGCAGGGGAGCTGTTTTTT
CDR3aa: CAWSTTRAGELFF
d_gene: -
abundance: -
v_gene: TRBV30
j_gene: TRBJ2-2

CDR3nt: TGTGCCAGCAGCTTAGATCGGGGGGCATACAATGAGCAGTTCTTC
CDR3aa: CASSLDRGAYNEQFF
d_gene: -
abundance: few
v_gene: TRBV11-2
j_gene: TRBJ2-1